Listed below are T cell receptor beta chains from one sample, sequenced in a study of T cell responses to AZD1222 COVID-19 vaccine. This table comes from immunoSEQ multiplex PCR, and its TCRdb copy is limited to in-frame clones, with some not included. Of about 130,000 clones listed, around 90% were seen once; the top ten hold 5% to 6%. The starting material was peripheral blood, obtained on day 0 of AZD1222 vaccination. Every receptor here comes from an adult in good health. CDR3s include the opening cysteine and the closing phenylalanine or tryptophan. Fields, in order: J gene, clone size, V gene, D gene, CDR3 protein. A D gene is named only where the DNA matches it firmly. Clone size is shown for a subset of rows, as once, few, many or a class of expanded clone.

TRBJ1-2 | NA | TRBV27 | NA | CASSLGRVGYGYTF
TRBJ1-2 | once | TRBV7-9 | NA | CASSLVSGVEGYTF
TRBJ1-1 | NA | TRBV27 | NA | CASSTDRSGTEAFF
TRBJ2-1 | NA | TRBV7-2 | TRBD2 | CASSGTSGRVKFF
TRBJ1-3 | NA | TRBV29-1 | NA | CSVEGQSSGNTIYF
TRBJ1-2 | NA | TRBV7-9 | NA | CASSRESGYTF
TRBJ1-4 | NA | TRBV15 | NA | CATSRDTGPTNEKLFF
TRBJ1-5 | once | TRBV28 | NA | CASSLGGVRQPQHF
TRBJ1-1 | NA | TRBV28 | NA | CAAGGRRLEAFF
TRBJ2-7 | NA | TRBV19 | TRBD2 | CASSMSGRDIYEQYF
TRBJ2-1 | NA | TRBV3-1/TRBV3-2 | NA | CASSRGTPHEQFF
TRBJ2-1 | few | TRBV16 | NA | CASSQFSDLSYNEQFF
TRBJ2-1 | NA | TRBV5-1 | NA | CASSFGDSYNEQFF
TRBJ2-1 | NA | TRBV5-1 | NA | CASSATLRVDEQFF
TRBJ1-4 | NA | TRBV5-1 | NA | CASSLRAAEKLFF
TRBJ1-1 | NA | TRBV28 | NA | CASSRGFDTEAFF
TRBJ1-3 | NA | TRBV5-1 | TRBD1 | CASSAGTAGNTIYF
TRBJ2-3 | NA | TRBV28 | NA | CASSPQGRGGTDTQYF
TRBJ1-4 | NA | TRBV7-9 | NA | CASSPGSEEKLFF
TRBJ1-2 | NA | TRBV2 | TRBD1 | CASRPGTAYGYTF
TRBJ2-1 | once | TRBV2 | TRBD2 | CASSPSGGGPHNEQFF
TRBJ2-1 | NA | TRBV2 | TRBD2 | CASRISSGYNEQFF
TRBJ1-4 | NA | TRBV7-9 | NA | CASSSTLQWPNEKLFF
TRBJ1-2 | NA | TRBV6-5 | TRBD1 | CASSYFSDGTADGYTF
TRBJ1-1 | once | TRBV10-3 | NA | CAICIGSGNTEAFF
TRBJ1-5 | NA | TRBV30 | NA | CAQSAGYDQPQHF
TRBJ1-6 | once | TRBV6-1 | NA | CASSEGEGWSLHF
TRBJ2-2 | NA | TRBV5-1 | NA | CASSFQGFGEPNTGELFF
TRBJ1-2 | NA | TRBV5-6 | NA | CASSLGESGFGVYGYTF
TRBJ1-3 | NA | TRBV2 | NA | CASSRDGLFSGNTIYF
TRBJ1-1 | once | TRBV7-8 | NA | CASSWTENTEAFF
TRBJ2-3 | NA | TRBV12-3/TRBV12-4 | NA | CASSLSDTDTQYF
TRBJ1-2 | NA | TRBV4-1 | NA | CASSHGGEGYGYTF
TRBJ2-2 | once | TRBV3-1/TRBV3-2 | NA | CASSQIVLIGELFF
TRBJ1-5 | NA | TRBV7-8 | NA | CASSLAGGTTNQPQHF
TRBJ2-7 | once | TRBV19 | NA | CASSMWQGGSYEQYF
TRBJ2-5 | NA | TRBV1 | NA | CTSSQGRGNQETQYF
TRBJ2-7 | NA | TRBV7-9 | TRBD2 | CASRPNARQRDYEQYF
TRBJ2-1 | NA | TRBV10-3 | NA | CAISESRRSYNEQFF
TRBJ2-5 | NA | TRBV6-6 | TRBD1 | CASSLRGTGAQETQYF
TRBJ1-2 | NA | TRBV18 | NA | CASSPIEEGYTF
TRBJ2-1 | NA | TRBV7-2 | NA | CASSLESGAPYNEQFF